This T cell receptor beta chain appears in the sequencing data of a study of T-cell memory formation after mild COVID-19. Study-level information: TCR clustering was largely donor specific. Study conclusions and caveats: Most CD4+ clones that shrank were in CM and EM, while CD8+ ones turned up in EMRA. The study found balanced CD4/CD8 in clones contracting day 15 to 85 and a CD4+ lean in later expanders.

About this clonotype itself: The antigen remains undetermined.

TCRdb redid the calling of the 5' RACE reads with MiXCR, one entry per CDR3 protein. The table records around 440,000 distinct CDR3 sequences, 15% to 20% of them present only once. Sequenced material: PBMCs or a T cell subset sorted from them (not recorded which). This clonotype was sampled from an adult woman who had mild COVID-19 (a few samples of this study predate the infection). Cell type and time point are not known.

The CDR3 DNA follows: TGTGCCCCGCTCTCAGCTAACTATGGCTACACCTTC. Amino acid sequence: CAPLSANYGYTF. The rearrangement uses TRBV24-1 and TRBJ1-2, with D uncertain. The V end was cut by 12 bases, the J end by 0 bases, with 10 bases between. There are 12 residues in the CDR3. Germline CDR1 and CDR2: KGHDR and SFDVKD.